One sample yielded the 18 T cell receptor beta chains listed below, sequenced in a study of T-cell memory formation after mild COVID-19. TCRdb re-called the 5' RACE reads with MiXCR, one entry per CDR3 protein. The table includes roughly 500,000 distinct CDR3 sequences, 20% detected once. Sequencing was done on a sample of PBMCs or a T cell subset sorted from them (not recorded which). These receptors originate from an adult woman who had mild COVID-19 (a few samples of this study predate the infection). Cell type and time point are not known.

This clonotype was observed a few times. The chain couples TRBV28 to TRBJ1-2; a possible D gene is TRBD1 (6 bases). V dropped 8 bases and J dropped 5 bases, with 12 bases sitting between them. CDR3 length equals 12 residues. Germline values: CDR1 MDHEN, CDR2 SYDVKM. For the CDR3, the DNA is TGTGCCAGCGAGGACAGTGTGTATGGCTACACCTTC. Protein product: CASEDSVYGYTF.

The chain links TRBV6-5 to TRBJ1-1; D gene ambiguous. The CDR3 is 15 amino acids. V was trimmed by 0 bases and J by 0 bases, leaving 8 bases between them. The germline CDR1 and CDR2 sequences are MNHEY and SVGAGI. CDR3 DNA sequence: TGTGCCAGCAGTTACTCGGGCAGGATGAACACTGAAGCTTTCTTT. Its translation is CASSYSGRMNTEAFF.

This clonotype occurred a few times. The genes are TRBV6-2 or TRBV6-3 and TRBJ1-4, with TRBD1 matching over 7 bases. Germline V gene lookup returns CDR1 MNHEY and CDR2 SVGEGT. The CDR3 is made up of 15 amino acids. Trimming at V came to 7 bases and at J to 5 bases, leaving 10 bases not matched to a gene. CDR3: CASTSQGKLNEKLFF. The CDR3, as DNA: TGTGCCAGCACCTCACAGGGGAAACTCAATGAAAAACTGTTTTTT.

This clonotype was picked up many times. The chain carries TRBV7-9 and TRBJ1-5; D not certain. V was shortened by 1 base and J by 2 bases, with 0 bases between the two germline ends. This CDR3 has 12 amino acids. From germline, CDR1 is SEHNR and CDR2 FQNEAQ (reference sequence). CDR3 DNA: TGTGCCAGCAGCTTAGGCAATCAGCCCCAGCATTTT. Translated, it gives CASSLGNQPQHF.

This clonotype was seen many times. The chain employs TRBV12-3 or TRBV12-4 and TRBJ2-2; D gene uncertain. Trimming stripped 2 bases from V and 4 bases from J, with 11 bases between. This CDR3 is built from 15 residues. CDR3 residues: CASSLFGPGTGELFF. For the CDR3, the DNA is TGTGCCAGCAGTTTATTTGGTCCGGGCACCGGGGAGCTGTTTTTT.

This clonotype was detected a few times. V gene TRBV5-1 combines with J gene TRBJ2-1; 8 nucleotides match TRBD2. The CDR3 sequence is 20 residues long. The germline V gene has CDR1 SGHRS and CDR2 YFSETQ. V was clipped by 1 base and J by 1 base; unmatched bases: 16. In DNA form, the CDR3 reads TGCGCCAGCAGCTTGTACGCTAGCGGGTCCCTCCGGGGGTCCTACAATGAGCAGTTCTTC. Its protein is CASSLYASGSLRGSYNEQFF. Filled out from reference TRBV5-1 and TRBJ2-1, the complete variable domain reads KAGVTQTPRYLIKTRGQQVTLSCSPISGHRSVSWYQQTPGQGLQFLFEYFSETQRNKGNFPGRFSGRQFSNSRSEMNVSTLELGDSALYLCASSLYASGSLRGSYNEQFFGPGTRLTVL.

The V gene is TRBV20-1, the J gene TRBJ2-3, with no clear D. V lost 5 bases to trimming and J lost 1 base, with 13 bases between them. The CDR3 is 14 amino acids. The germline V gene encodes CDR1 DFQATT and CDR2 SNEGSKA (reference sequence). This CDR3 reads CSALDPKGTDTQYF. As DNA, the CDR3 is TGCAGTGCTCTGGACCCCAAAGGCACAGATACGCAGTATTTT.

The sample holds a few counts of this clonotype. The genes are TRBV12-3 or TRBV12-4 and TRBJ2-7, with 9 bases that match TRBD1. Losses at the gene ends were 4 bases for V and 0 bases for J; bases not matched to a gene: 7. The CDR3 consists of 16 residues. This CDR3 is CASSSRDRAISYEQYF. The CDR3 nucleotides are TGTGCCAGCAGTTCGAGGGACAGGGCAATCTCCTACGAGCAGTACTTC.

The chain links TRBV12-3 or TRBV12-4 to TRBJ1-1, with D possibly being TRBD1 (6 bases). V was cut by 9 bases and J by 0 bases, with 14 bases left in between. This CDR3 spans 14 amino acids. The CDR3 sequence is CASHWTDMNTEAFF. The DNA of the CDR3 is TGTGCCAGTCACTGGACAGACATGAACACTGAAGCTTTCTTT.

This rearrangement joins TRBV19 to TRBJ2-1; 9 bases are a match to TRBD2. J lost 6 bases, V lost 7 bases, and 7 bases had no gene match. The CDR3 is 14 amino acids. Germline V gene data show CDR1 as LNHDA and CDR2 as SQIVND (reference sequence). Here the CDR3 DNA reads TGTGCCAGTACCAGGCGGGAGGGCCTCAATGAGCAGTTCTTC. This encodes CASTRREGLNEQFF.

This clonotype was recorded many times. The chain combines TRBV12-3 or TRBV12-4 with TRBJ1-2, with D perhaps matching TRBD1 (5 bases). This CDR3 spans 12 amino acids. V dropped 4 bases and J dropped 3 bases, with 6 bases sitting between them. The CDR3 nucleotides are TGTGCCAGCAGTTCAGGGTACTATGGCTACACCTTC. It specifies CASSSGYYGYTF.

The V gene is TRBV18, the J gene TRBJ1-1; D is ambiguous. V was clipped by 3 bases and J by 1 base, with 9 bases between them. This CDR3 is built from 14 residues. Per germline, CDR1 KGHSH and CDR2 LQKENI. Here the CDR3 DNA reads TGTGCCAGCTCACCTCCGTCAACGAACACTGAAGCTTTCTTT. This encodes CASSPPSTNTEAFF.

This chain links TRBV29-1 with TRBJ2-1, with D unresolved. The germline V gene encodes CDR1 SQVTM and CDR2 ANQGSEA. V lost 0 bases, J lost 3 bases, and 18 bases lay in between. The CDR3 is 17 amino acids. The chain's CDR3 is CSVEEGQQTLDYNEQFF. Here the CDR3 DNA reads TGCAGCGTTGAAGAAGGGCAGCAGACCCTGGACTACAATGAGCAGTTCTTC.

This clonotype has only a few counts. This rearrangement joins TRBV29-1 to TRBJ1-1; no firm D call. V lost 6 bases and J 3 bases, leaving 8 bases between the germline ends. The CDR3 runs to 11 residues. CDR1 is SQVTM and CDR2 is ANQGSEA in the germline V gene. CDR3 protein: CSVGVYTEAFF. The CDR3, as DNA: TGCAGCGTCGGGGTATACACTGAAGCTTTCTTT.

This sequence joins TRBV6-6 and TRBJ2-5, with 8 bases fitting TRBD1. The germline CDR1 and CDR2 sequences are MNHNY and SVGAGI (reference sequence). Unmatched junction bases numbered 8, after V lost 7 bases and J lost 7 bases. This CDR3 comprises 13 residues. This CDR3 is CASKQGDLGTQYF. For the CDR3, the DNA is TGTGCCAGCAAACAGGGGGACTTGGGGACCCAGTACTTC.

J is TRBJ1-2 and V is TRBV4-1; 9 nucleotides align to TRBD1. Germline CDR1 MGHRA, CDR2 YSYEKL. With 4 bases clipped from V and 12 bases from J, the junction kept 12 bases outside the gene matches. The CDR3 runs 14 residues. CDR3 DNA: TGCGCCAGCAGCCGCCAAACCGGACAGGGGCCTGACACCTTC. Protein product: CASSRQTGQGPDTF.

The V gene is TRBV20-1, the J gene TRBJ1-4; TRBD1 matches at 9 bases. This CDR3 is 15 amino acids long. Germline loops: CDR1 DFQATT, CDR2 SNEGSKA (reference sequence). The J segment lost 2 bases and the V segment lost 4 bases, leaving 5 bases of the junction unmatched. The CDR3 region has the DNA TGCAGTGCTACCGACAGGGGGGCTACTAATGAAAAACTGTTTTTT. It codes for CSATDRGATNEKLFF.

This clonotype was counted a few times. The CDR3: CASSYFQWPGELFF. The CDR3 bases are TGTGCCAGCAGTTACTTTCAATGGCCCGGGGAGCTGTTTTTT. V is TRBV6-5 and J is TRBJ2-2, with D unresolved. The germline V and J ends were trimmed by 1 base and 6 bases, with 9 bases remaining between them. CDR3 size: 14 residues. CDR1 is MNHEY and CDR2 is SVGAGI in the germline V gene.